This TCR beta chain was found in a study of OX40 agonist ivuxolimab in advanced cancers. In the study overall: Eligibility rules accepted prior anti-PD-1, anti-PD-L1 or anti-CTLA-4 therapy, and over 35% had some.

This clone showed up just a few times. Its antigen is unidentified. Findings and limits, study-wide: The antigen specificity of the peripheral T cells (those that were expanded) was not determined. On average, a greater number of expanded clones characterised CD8+ T cells relative to CD4+. Some nonresponders additionally presented with little normalized T-cell clonal expansion.

The CDR3 totals 14 residues. Germline CDR1 and CDR2: MNHNS and SASEGT. Trimming left V 7 bases short and J 6 bases short, with 16 bases between. Some clones are missing from TCRdb's copy, which holds only in-frame ones; the method was immunoSEQ multiplex PCR. The data show 55,000 to 90,000 clones, with around 83% seen just once and approximately 0.4% held by the top ten. This specimen was CD4+ or CD8+ T cells sorted from blood, taken in a trial of the OX40 agonist ivuxolimab. The J gene is TRBJ1-5, the V gene TRBV6-1; D might be TRBD1 (5 bases). The sequence was collected from an adult with an advanced solid tumor such as melanoma, head and neck, liver or kidney cancer. CDR3 in amino acids: CASTPGGGRQPQHF. The CDR3 DNA is TGTGCCAGCACCCCCGGGGGGGGACGTCAGCCCCAGCATTTT.